The 7 T cell receptor beta chains listed next were all sequenced from one sample in a study of blood T cell repertoires in COVID-19. The assay was immunoSEQ multiplex PCR, and TCRdb's table has in-frame clones only and misses some. The sample shows 200,000 to 300,000 clones, roughly 79% of them seen only once. Sequenced: peripheral blood. The receptors were sampled from an elderly woman with COVID-19, enrolled during active disease.

The CDR3, as DNA: TGTGCCAGCAGCCCCAGGGCCGCTAATAACTATGGCTACACCTTC. It is translated as CASSPRAANNYGYTF. The rearrangement joins TRBV7-8 to TRBJ1-2; tentative D call: TRBD1 (5 bases). The V and J ends lost 5 bases and 1 base respectively, with 14 bases between them. The CDR3 has 15 residues. Germline V gene data show CDR1 as SGHVS and CDR2 as FQNEAQ.

This sequence joins TRBV7-2 and TRBJ2-1; 7 bases agree with TRBD2. V trimming: 6 bases; J trimming: 9 bases; junction bases outside the gene matches: 17. Germline lookup yields CDR1 SGHTA and CDR2 FQGNSA. The CDR3 is 16 residues long. The CDR3 DNA reads TGTGCCAGCAGTTCCGAGCCGGGACTAAAAGTCAGTGAGCAGTTCTTC. This codes for CASSSEPGLKVSEQFF.

The CDR3 is CAISPQGPTEAFF. The CDR3 nucleotides are TGTGCCATCAGCCCACAGGGGCCAACTGAAGCTTTCTTT. The gene calls are TRBV10-3 and TRBJ1-1; 7 bases fit TRBD1. The V and J ends lost 6 bases and 5 bases, in that order; junction bases with no gene match: 6. Germline V lookup: CDR1 ENHRY, CDR2 SYGVKD. The CDR3 is 13 residues long.

The chain joins TRBV30 to TRBJ1-5; 9 nucleotides align to TRBD1. V shed 5 bases and J 6 bases; nucleotides not matched to a gene: 5. This CDR3 comprises 13 residues. Germline V gene lookup returns CDR1 GTSNPN and CDR2 SVGIG (reference sequence). DNA of the CDR3: TGTGCCTGGGCCACAGGGGGCGGTCAGCCCCAGCATTTT. As protein: CAWATGGGQPQHF.

The rearrangement joins TRBV5-1 to TRBJ2-3; 10 nucleotides line up with TRBD2. The germline CDR1 and CDR2 sequences are SGHRS and YFSETQ. The trim removed 7 bases at V and 7 bases at J, leaving 9 bases unmatched. CDR3 size: 14 residues. CDR3 sequence: CASSPLAGGNTQYF. In DNA form, the CDR3 reads TGCGCCAGCTCCCCCTTAGCGGGGGGTAATACGCAGTATTTT.

This clone was picked up many times. The rearrangement links TRBV4-1 to TRBJ1-4; D is undetermined. V was cut by 1 base and J by 3 bases, with 12 bases left in between. Germline V gene sequence: CDR1 MGHRA, CDR2 YSYEKL. The CDR3 covers 16 residues. The CDR3 DNA follows: TGCGCCAGCAGCCAAGGTAGCGGGATGGCTAATGAAAAACTGTTTTTT. Its translation: CASSQGSGMANEKLFF.

The chain joins TRBV7-9 to TRBJ1-1, with D hard to call. CDR3 size: 15 residues. Germline CDR1 reads SEHNR; CDR2 reads FQNEAQ (reference sequence). Between the trimmed V and J ends, which lost 1 base and 1 base, there was a span of 10 bases. The CDR3 is CASSLGQVGNTEAFF. The CDR3 DNA reads as TGTGCCAGCAGCTTAGGCCAGGTGGGGAACACTGAAGCTTTCTTT.